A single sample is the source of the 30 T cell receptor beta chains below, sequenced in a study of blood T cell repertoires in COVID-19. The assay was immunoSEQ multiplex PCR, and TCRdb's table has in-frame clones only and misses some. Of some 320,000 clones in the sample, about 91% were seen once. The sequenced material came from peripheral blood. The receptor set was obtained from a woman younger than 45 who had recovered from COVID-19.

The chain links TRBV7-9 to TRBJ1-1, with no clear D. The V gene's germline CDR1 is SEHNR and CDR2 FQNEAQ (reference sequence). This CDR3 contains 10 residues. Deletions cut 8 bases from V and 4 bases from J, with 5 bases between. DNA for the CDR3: TGTGCCAGCGGCGGCACTGAAGCTTTCTTT. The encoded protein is CASGGTEAFF.

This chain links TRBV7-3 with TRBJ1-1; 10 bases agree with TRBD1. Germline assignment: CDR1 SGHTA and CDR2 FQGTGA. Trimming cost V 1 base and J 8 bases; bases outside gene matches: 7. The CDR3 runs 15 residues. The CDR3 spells CASSLNPGTGEEAFF. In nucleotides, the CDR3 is TGTGCCAGCAGCTTAAATCCTGGGACAGGGGAAGAAGCTTTCTTT.

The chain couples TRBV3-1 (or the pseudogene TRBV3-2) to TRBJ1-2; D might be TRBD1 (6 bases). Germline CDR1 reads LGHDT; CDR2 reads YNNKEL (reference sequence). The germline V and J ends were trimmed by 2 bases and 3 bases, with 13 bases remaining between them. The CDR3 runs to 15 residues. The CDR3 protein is CASSQRPRGDYGYTF. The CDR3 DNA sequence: TGTGCCAGCAGCCAAAGGCCCAGGGGAGACTATGGCTACACCTTC.

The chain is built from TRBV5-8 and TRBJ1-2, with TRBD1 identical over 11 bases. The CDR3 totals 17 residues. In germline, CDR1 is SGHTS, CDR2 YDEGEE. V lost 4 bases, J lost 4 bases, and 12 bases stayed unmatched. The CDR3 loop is CASSPWTGGALIYGYTF. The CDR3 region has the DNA TGTGCCAGCAGCCCCTGGACAGGGGGCGCTTTGATCTATGGCTACACCTTC.

The CDR3 protein is CASSRIREKLFF. CDR3 DNA: TGTGCCAGCAGCCGAATCCGGGAAAAACTGTTTTTT. The J gene is TRBJ1-4, the V gene TRBV14; D is uncertain. The CDR3 sequence is 12 residues long. V dropped 4 bases and J dropped 8 bases, with 8 bases sitting between them. CDR1 and CDR2 from the germline V gene are SGHDN and FVKESK.

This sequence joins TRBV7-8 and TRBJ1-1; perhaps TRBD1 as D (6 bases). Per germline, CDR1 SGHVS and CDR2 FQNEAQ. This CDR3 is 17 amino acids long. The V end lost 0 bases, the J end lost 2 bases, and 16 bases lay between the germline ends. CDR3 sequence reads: CASSLALMQGLNTEAFF. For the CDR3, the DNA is TGTGCCAGCAGCTTAGCGCTCATGCAGGGGTTAAACACTGAAGCTTTCTTT.

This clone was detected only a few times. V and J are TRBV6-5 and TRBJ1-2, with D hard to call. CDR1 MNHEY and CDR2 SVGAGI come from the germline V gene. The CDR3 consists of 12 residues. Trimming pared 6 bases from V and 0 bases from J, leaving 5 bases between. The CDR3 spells CASRSSNYGYTF. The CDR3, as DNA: TGTGCCAGCAGATCGTCTAACTATGGCTACACCTTC.

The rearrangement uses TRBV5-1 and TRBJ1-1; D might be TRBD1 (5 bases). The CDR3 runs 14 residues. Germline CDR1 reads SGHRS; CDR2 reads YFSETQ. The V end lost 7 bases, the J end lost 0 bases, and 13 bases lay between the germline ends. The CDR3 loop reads CASGPGLLNTEAFF. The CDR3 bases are TGCGCCAGCGGTCCGGGACTACTGAACACTGAAGCTTTCTTT.

The CDR3 sequence: CASSLLQGADGYTF. Here the CDR3 DNA reads TGTGCCAGCAGCTTGTTACAGGGGGCGGATGGCTACACCTTC. V gene TRBV5-5 combines with J gene TRBJ1-2, with TRBD1 identical over 9 bases. This CDR3 is built from 14 residues. The germline V gene has CDR1 SGHKS and CDR2 YYEKEE (reference sequence). Trimming took 1 base from V and 6 from J; bases not matched to a gene: 4.

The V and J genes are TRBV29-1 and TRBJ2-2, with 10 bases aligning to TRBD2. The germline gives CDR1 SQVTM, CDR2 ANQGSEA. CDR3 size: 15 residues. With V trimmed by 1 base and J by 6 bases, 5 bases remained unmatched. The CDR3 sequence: CSVEASSGGAGELFF. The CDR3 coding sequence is TGCAGCGTTGAAGCCTCCAGCGGGGGGGCCGGGGAGCTGTTTTTT.

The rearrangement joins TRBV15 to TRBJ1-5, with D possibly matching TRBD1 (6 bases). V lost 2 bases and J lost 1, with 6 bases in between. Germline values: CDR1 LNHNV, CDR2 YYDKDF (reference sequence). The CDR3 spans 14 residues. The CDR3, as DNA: TGTGCCACCAGCAGAAGGGGGAGCAATCAGCCCCAGCATTTT. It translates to CATSRRGSNQPQHF.

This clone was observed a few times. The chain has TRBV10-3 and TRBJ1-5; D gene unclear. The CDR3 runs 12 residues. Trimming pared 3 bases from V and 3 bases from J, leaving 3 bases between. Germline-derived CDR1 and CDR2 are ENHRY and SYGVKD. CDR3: CAISDINQPQHF. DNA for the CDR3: TGTGCCATCAGTGACATCAATCAGCCCCAGCATTTT.

This chain's CDR3 is CASSLARGVDSPLHF. In nucleotides, the CDR3 is TGTGCCAGCAGCTTAGCGCGGGGGGTTGATTCACCCCTCCACTTT. The V gene is TRBV7-2, the J gene TRBJ1-6; TRBD1 is a possible D gene (5 bases). Germline V gives CDR1 SGHTA, CDR2 FQGNSA. The CDR3 consists of 15 residues. V was trimmed by 0 bases and J by 8 bases, leaving 11 bases between them.

The CDR3 sequence: CASGRNPPGQGNQPQHF. DNA for the CDR3: TGTGCTAGTGGTCGAAACCCACCGGGACAGGGAAATCAGCCCCAGCATTTT. The chain combines TRBV12-5 with TRBJ1-5; 9 bases map to TRBD1. Trimming at V came to 5 bases and at J to 4 bases, leaving 12 bases not matched to a gene. CDR3 length: 17 residues. Germline values: CDR1 LGHNT, CDR2 FRNRAP.

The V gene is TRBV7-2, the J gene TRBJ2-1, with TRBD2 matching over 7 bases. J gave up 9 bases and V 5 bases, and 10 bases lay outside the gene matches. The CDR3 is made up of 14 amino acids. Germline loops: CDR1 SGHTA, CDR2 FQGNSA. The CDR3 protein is CASSAGLSRAEQFF. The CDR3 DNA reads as TGTGCCAGCAGCGCGGGACTAAGTAGGGCTGAGCAGTTCTTC.

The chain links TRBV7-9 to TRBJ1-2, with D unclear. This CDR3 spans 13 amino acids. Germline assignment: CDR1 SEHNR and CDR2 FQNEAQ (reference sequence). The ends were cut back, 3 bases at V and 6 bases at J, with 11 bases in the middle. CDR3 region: CASSFEQWDGYTF. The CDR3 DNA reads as TGTGCCAGCAGCTTCGAACAGTGGGATGGCTACACCTTC.

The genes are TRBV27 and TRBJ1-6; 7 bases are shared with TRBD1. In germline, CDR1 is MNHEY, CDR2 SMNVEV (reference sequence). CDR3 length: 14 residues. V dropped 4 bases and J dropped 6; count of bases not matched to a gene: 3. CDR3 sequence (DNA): TGTGCCAGCAGTTCCCGGGACAGTAATTCACCCCTCCACTTT. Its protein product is CASSSRDSNSPLHF.

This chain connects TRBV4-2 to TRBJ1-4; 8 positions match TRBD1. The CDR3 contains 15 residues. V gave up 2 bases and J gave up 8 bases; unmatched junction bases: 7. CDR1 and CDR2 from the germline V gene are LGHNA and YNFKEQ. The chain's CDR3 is CASSQSRDRNEKLFF. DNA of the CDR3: TGTGCCAGCAGCCAATCTAGGGACAGGAACGAAAAACTGTTTTTT.

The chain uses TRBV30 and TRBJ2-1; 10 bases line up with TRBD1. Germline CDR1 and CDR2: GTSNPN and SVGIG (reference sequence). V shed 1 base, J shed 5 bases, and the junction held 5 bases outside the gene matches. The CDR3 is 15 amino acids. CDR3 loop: CAWSAGTGVHNEQFF. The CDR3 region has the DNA TGTGCCTGGAGTGCCGGGACAGGGGTTCACAATGAGCAGTTCTTC.

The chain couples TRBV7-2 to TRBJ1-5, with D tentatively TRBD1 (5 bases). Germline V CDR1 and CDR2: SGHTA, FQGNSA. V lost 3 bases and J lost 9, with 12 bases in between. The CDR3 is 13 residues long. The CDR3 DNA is TGTGCCAGCAGCTTCGAAGCAGGGTTGCCCCAGCATTTT. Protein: CASSFEAGLPQHF.

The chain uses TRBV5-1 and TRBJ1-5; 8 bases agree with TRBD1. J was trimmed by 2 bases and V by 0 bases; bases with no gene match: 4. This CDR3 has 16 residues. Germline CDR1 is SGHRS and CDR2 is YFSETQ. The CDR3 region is CASSLDYRGGNQPQHF. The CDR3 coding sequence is TGCGCCAGCAGCTTGGATTACAGGGGGGGCAATCAGCCCCAGCATTTT.

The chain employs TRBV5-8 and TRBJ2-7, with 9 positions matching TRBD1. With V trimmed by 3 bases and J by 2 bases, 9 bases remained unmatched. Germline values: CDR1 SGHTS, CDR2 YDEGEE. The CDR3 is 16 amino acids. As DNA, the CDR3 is TGTGCCAGCAGCTCGTCCGGGACAGGGTGGGCCTACGAGCAGTACTTC. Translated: CASSSSGTGWAYEQYF.

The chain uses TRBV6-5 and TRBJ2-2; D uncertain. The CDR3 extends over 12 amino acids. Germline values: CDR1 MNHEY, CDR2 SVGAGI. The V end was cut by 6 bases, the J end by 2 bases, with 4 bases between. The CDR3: CASSSNTGELFF. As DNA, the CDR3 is TGTGCCAGCAGCAGTAACACCGGGGAGCTGTTTTTT.

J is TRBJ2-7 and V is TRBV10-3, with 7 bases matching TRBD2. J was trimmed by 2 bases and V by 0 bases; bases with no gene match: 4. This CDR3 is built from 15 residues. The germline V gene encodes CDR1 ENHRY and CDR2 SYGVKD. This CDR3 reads CAISESTSPTYEQYF. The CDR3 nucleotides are TGTGCCATCAGTGAGTCGACTAGCCCGACCTACGAGCAGTACTTC.

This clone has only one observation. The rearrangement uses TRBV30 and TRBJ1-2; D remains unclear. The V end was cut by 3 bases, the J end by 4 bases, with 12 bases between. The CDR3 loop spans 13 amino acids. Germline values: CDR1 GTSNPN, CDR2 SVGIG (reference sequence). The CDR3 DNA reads TGTGCCTGGAGCCTGACACAATTCTATGGCTACACCTTC. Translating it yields CAWSLTQFYGYTF.

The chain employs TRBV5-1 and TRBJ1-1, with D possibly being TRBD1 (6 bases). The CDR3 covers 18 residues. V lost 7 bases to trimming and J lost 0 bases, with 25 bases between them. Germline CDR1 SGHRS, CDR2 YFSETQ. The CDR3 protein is CASAWGPQGEGMNTEAFF. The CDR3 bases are TGCGCCAGCGCCTGGGGGCCACAGGGCGAGGGGATGAACACTGAAGCTTTCTTT.

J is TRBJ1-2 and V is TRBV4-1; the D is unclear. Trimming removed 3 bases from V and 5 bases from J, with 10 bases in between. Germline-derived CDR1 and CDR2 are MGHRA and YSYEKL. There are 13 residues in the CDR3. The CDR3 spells CASSQVKLYGYTF. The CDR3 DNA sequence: TGCGCCAGCAGCCAGGTTAAGCTTTATGGCTACACCTTC.

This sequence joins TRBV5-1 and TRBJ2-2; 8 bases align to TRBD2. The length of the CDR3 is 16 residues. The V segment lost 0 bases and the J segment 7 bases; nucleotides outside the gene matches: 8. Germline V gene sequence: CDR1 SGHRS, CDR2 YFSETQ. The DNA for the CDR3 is TGCGCCAGCAGCTTGGAAATTCCGACTAGCGACGGGGAGCTGTTTTTT. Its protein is CASSLEIPTSDGELFF.

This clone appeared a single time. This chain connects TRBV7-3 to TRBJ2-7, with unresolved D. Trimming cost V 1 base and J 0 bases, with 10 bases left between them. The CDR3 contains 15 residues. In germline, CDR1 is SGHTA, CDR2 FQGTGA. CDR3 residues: CASSLSGSSSYEQYF. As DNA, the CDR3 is TGTGCCAGCAGCTTAAGCGGTTCTTCCTCCTACGAGCAGTACTTC.

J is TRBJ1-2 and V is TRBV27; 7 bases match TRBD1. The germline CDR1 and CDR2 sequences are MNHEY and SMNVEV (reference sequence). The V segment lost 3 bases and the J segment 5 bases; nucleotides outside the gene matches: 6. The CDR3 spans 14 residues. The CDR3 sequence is CASSFSDREYGYTF. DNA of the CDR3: TGTGCCAGCAGTTTCTCTGACAGGGAGTATGGCTACACCTTC.